The 32 T cell receptor beta chains below all came from one sample that was sequenced in a study of Graves' ophthalmopathy and Graves' hyperthyroidism. Amplification of the TCR beta CDR3 regions used RNA transcripts (as template). The authors performed first-round RT-PCR with HTBI primers and then a second-round multiplex PCR. One entry per CDR3 protein, called by TCRdb with MiXCR from the multiplex PCR reads. The data show about 740,000 distinct CDR3 sequences, around 40% seen once. The sequenced sample consisted of peripheral blood. The receptor set was obtained from an adult man with Graves' ophthalmopathy.

This clonotype has only a few counts. The V call is TRBV7-3, the J call TRBJ2-2, with D perhaps TRBD1 (6 bases). V gave up 1 base and J gave up 2 bases, with 14 bases separating them. The CDR3 is made up of 17 amino acids. The germline V gene encodes CDR1 SGHTA and CDR2 FQGTGA. For the CDR3, the DNA is TGTGCCAGCAGCTTAAACCCTCCGGGACACAACACCGGGGAGCTGTTTTTT. Its translation is CASSLNPPGHNTGELFF.

In this sample, this clonotype turned up many times. The chain carries TRBV19 and TRBJ2-2; 8 positions agree with TRBD1. Germline V gene lookup returns CDR1 LNHDA and CDR2 SQIVND (reference sequence). The CDR3 totals 15 residues. The junction had 2 bases not matched to a gene; V was cut back by 5 bases and J by 0 bases. For the CDR3, the DNA is TGTGCCAGTAGTGCGGGACAGGCGAACACCGGGGAGCTGTTTTTT. Translation: CASSAGQANTGELFF.

About this clonotype itself: This sequence may be a read error, since a much larger clone differs from it by one base. The J gene is TRBJ2-7, the V gene TRBV24-1; D might be TRBD1 (6 bases). V shed 2 bases and J shed 2 bases, with 15 bases lying between them. CDR1 KGHDR and CDR2 SFDVKD come from the germline V gene. The CDR3 is 16 amino acids. CDR3 amino acids: CATSDSRDIYTYEQYF. For the CDR3, the DNA is TGTGCCACCAGTGATTCCAGGGACATTTACACCTACGAGCAGTACTTC.

This chain uses TRBV25-1 with TRBJ2-5; TRBD1 matches at 11 bases. The CDR3 is 14 residues long. Germline assignment: CDR1 MGHDK and CDR2 SYGVNS. Trimming removed 4 bases from V and 5 bases from J; junction bases left unmatched: 3. CDR3 nucleotide sequence: TGTGCCAGCAGTGTGGACAGGGGGCTGGAGACCCAGTACTTC. As protein: CASSVDRGLETQYF. Drawing the rest from reference TRBV25-1 and TRBJ2-5, the complete variable domain is EADIYQTPRYLVIGTGKKITLECSQTMGHDKMYWYQQDPGMELHLIHYSYGVNSTEKGDLSSESTVSRIRTEHFPLTLESARPSHTSQYLCASSVDRGLETQYFGPGTRLLVL.

Of note for this clonotype: A much more abundant neighbour one base away suggests this may be a read error. This rearrangement joins TRBV10-3 to TRBJ2-7; 7 bases map to TRBD1. Germline assignment: CDR1 ENHRY and CDR2 SYGVKD. The CDR3 consists of 15 residues. Trimming removed 7 bases from V and 2 bases from J; junction bases left unmatched: 11. The CDR3 loop is CAINDSGTVTYEQYF. CDR3 DNA: TGTGCCATCAATGATTCCGGGACAGTAACCTACGAGCAGTACTTC.

This clonotype was recorded at least ten times. The CDR3 DNA is TGTGCCAGCAGGGGACGGAACACCGGGGAGCTGTTTTTT. Its protein product is CASRGRNTGELFF. The genes are TRBV19 and TRBJ2-2, with TRBD1 as a possible D gene (6 bases). The CDR3 is 13 residues long. Looked up from germline, CDR1 is LNHDA and CDR2 is SQIVND (reference sequence). Trimming shortened V by 9 bases and J by 1 base, and 9 bases separated the two germline ends.

The J gene is TRBJ1-5, the V gene TRBV11-1; 9 bases agree with TRBD1. Germline loops: CDR1 SGHAT, CDR2 FQDESV (reference sequence). The CDR3 length is 16 residues. The junction had 10 bases not matched to a gene; V was cut back by 4 bases and J by 6 bases. CDR3 in amino acids: CASSSDRGTVGQPQHF. Written as DNA, the CDR3 is TGTGCCAGCAGCTCCGACAGGGGGACCGTCGGTCAGCCCCAGCATTTT.

This clonotype was seen only a few times. This sequence joins TRBV7-2 and TRBJ2-5; 9 positions agree with TRBD1. Per germline, CDR1 SGHTA and CDR2 FQGNSA. This CDR3 contains 16 residues. Unmatched junction bases numbered 4, after V lost 0 bases and J lost 2 bases. In nucleotides, the CDR3 is TGTGCCAGCAGCTTAGCGGACAGGGGAGGTCAAGAGACCCAGTACTTC. Its translation is CASSLADRGGQETQYF.

This clonotype has at least ten counts. This chain uses TRBV29-1 with TRBJ1-2; tentatively, D is TRBD1 (6 bases). The CDR3 runs 13 residues. The germline V gene has CDR1 SQVTM and CDR2 ANQGSEA. Trimming stripped 1 base from V and 8 bases from J, with 14 bases between. CDR3 in amino acids: CSVEGVDRRGYTF. CDR3 nucleotides: TGCAGCGTTGAAGGGGTGGACAGACGGGGCTACACCTTC.

Written as DNA, the CDR3 is TGTGCCAGCAGTGAGAACTGGGGCACTGAAGCTTTCTTT. Translated: CASSENWGTEAFF. The V and J genes are TRBV6-1 and TRBJ1-1; no clear D. With 3 bases removed from V and 4 bases from J, the gap between germline ends came to 9 bases. Germline lookup yields CDR1 MNHNS and CDR2 SASEGT. The CDR3 sequence is 13 residues long.

V gene TRBV10-2 combines with J gene TRBJ1-4; TRBD1 matches at 7 bases. V dropped 3 bases and J dropped 5; count of bases not matched to a gene: 3. Germline CDR1 reads WSHSY; CDR2 reads SAAADI. The CDR3 covers 14 residues. The CDR3 is CASSDGTANEKLFF. CDR3 DNA: TGCGCCAGCAGTGACGGGACAGCGAATGAAAAACTGTTTTTT.

This clonotype has more than one count but fewer than ten. One junction end does not reproduce the germline sequence, and a read error may be involved. This chain links TRBV10-3 with TRBJ1-2; D remains unclear. This CDR3 contains 13 residues. The V gene's germline CDR1 is ENHRY and CDR2 SYGVKD. DNA of the CDR3: TGTGCCAGCAGTGCGGCAGGCCCCTATGGCTACACCTTC. Encoded protein: CASSAAGPYGYTF.

This clonotype was seen more than once but under ten times. The V call is TRBV19, the J call TRBJ1-5; weak D call: TRBD1 (6 bases). CDR1 LNHDA and CDR2 SQIVND come from the germline V gene (reference sequence). V lost 10 bases and J 5 bases, leaving 15 bases between the germline ends. This CDR3 has 13 residues. DNA for the CDR3: TGTGCCACTAAGGCCTACAGGGATCAGCCCCAGCATTTT. Protein: CATKAYRDQPQHF. Together with reference TRBV19 and TRBJ1-5, the CDR3 gives the full variable domain: DGGITQSPKYLFRKEGQNVTLSCEQNLNHDAMYWYRQDPGQGLRLIYYSQIVNDFQKGDIAEGYSVSREKKESFPLTVTSAQKNPTAFYLCATKAYRDQPQHFGDGTRLSIL.

This clonotype was seen a single time. Just one base apart from a much larger clone, this may be a read error. V usage is TRBV29-1 and J usage is TRBJ2-7; TRBD1 might be the D (5 bases). V gave up 2 bases and J gave up 2 bases, with 13 bases separating them. Germline CDR1 and CDR2: SQVTM and ANQGSEA. The CDR3 is made up of 14 amino acids. The CDR3 spells CSVENRQSAYEQYF. The CDR3 nucleotides are TGCAGCGTTGAAAACAGGCAAAGCGCCTACGAGCAGTACTTC.

Details on this clonotype: No conserved phenylalanine or tryptophan is present at the end of the CDR3, so a read error is the likely explanation. The J gene is TRBJ1-1, the V gene TRBV29-1; D call uncertain. Trimming shortened V by 7 bases and J by 0 bases, and 18 bases separated the two germline ends. The germline V gene encodes CDR1 SQVTM and CDR2 ANQGSEA. CDR3 length equals 15 residues. The CDR3 region is CSAAVSQIMNTEAFS. The CDR3 DNA reads TGCAGCGCAGCGGTGTCACAAATAATGAACACTGAAGCTTTCTCT.

The chain is built from TRBV7-2 and TRBJ1-1; D is uncertain. Trimming cost V 5 bases and J 5 bases, with 15 bases left between them. The germline V gene encodes CDR1 SGHTA and CDR2 FQGNSA. The CDR3 has 14 residues. Written as DNA, the CDR3 is TGTGCCAGCAGCCAAGATTCGTCCTTGACTGAAGCTTTCTTT. It translates to CASSQDSSLTEAFF.

This chain uses TRBV7-2 with TRBJ1-2; 7 bases map to TRBD1. Trimming removed 5 bases from V and 13 bases from J; junction bases left unmatched: 16. There are 14 residues in the CDR3. CDR1 and CDR2 (germline): SGHTA, FQGNSA. The DNA for the CDR3 is TGTGCCAGCAGCCCCGCCCCCCGGGACAGCCTTGCCACCTTC. It specifies CASSPAPRDSLATF.

In this sample, this clonotype turned up a few times. This sequence joins TRBV5-4 and TRBJ1-6; 9 bases align to TRBD1. Germline V gene data show CDR1 as SGHNT and CDR2 as YYREEE (reference sequence). The CDR3 has 15 residues. The V segment lost 4 bases and the J segment 10 bases; nucleotides outside the gene matches: 9. CDR3 in amino acids: CASSQQDRGGSPLHF. CDR3 in DNA: TGTGCCAGCAGCCAACAAGACAGGGGGGGGTCACCCCTCCACTTT. The variable domain in full, with the rest retrieved from reference TRBV5-4 and TRBJ1-6, is ETGVTQSPTHLIKTRGQQVTLRCSSQSGHNTVSWYQQALGQGPQFIFQYYREEENGRGNFPPRFSGLQFPNYSSELNVNALELDDSALYLCASSQQDRGGSPLHFGNGTRLTVT.

The chain recombines TRBV25-1 with TRBJ1-6, with a weak D call TRBD1 (5 bases). The CDR3 length is 14 residues. Germline V lookup: CDR1 MGHDK, CDR2 SYGVNS. With 7 bases removed from V and 8 bases from J, the gap between germline ends came to 15 bases. CDR3 sequence reads: CASKKGVGHSPLHF. CDR3 bases: TGTGCCAGCAAAAAAGGGGTAGGGCATTCACCCCTCCACTTT.

Only a few counts were recorded for this clonotype. The chain employs TRBV5-6 and TRBJ1-1, with D maybe TRBD1 (5 bases). V lost 2 bases, J lost 5 bases, and 16 bases lay in between. In germline, CDR1 is SGHDT, CDR2 YYEEEE. The CDR3 has 15 amino acids. CDR3 sequence (DNA): TGTGCCAGCAGCTTCGATTCGGGGGGATGGACTGAAGCTTTCTTT. Amino acid sequence: CASSFDSGGWTEAFF.

This clonotype was observed a handful of times. The chain employs TRBV2 and TRBJ1-2; 9 bases align to TRBD1. Trimming removed 7 bases from V and 4 bases from J; junction bases left unmatched: 7. The CDR3 consists of 14 residues. Germline V lookup: CDR1 SNHLY, CDR2 FYNNEI. CDR3 sequence reads: CASIPGTGSYGYTF. As DNA, the CDR3 is TGTGCCAGCATCCCCGGGACAGGGAGCTATGGCTACACCTTC.

This chain uses TRBV20-1 with TRBJ2-5; possibly TRBD1 for D (5 bases). The length of the CDR3 is 15 residues. V lost 0 bases and J 4 bases, leaving 15 bases between the germline ends. The germline V gene encodes CDR1 DFQATT and CDR2 SNEGSKA (reference sequence). The CDR3 spells CSARDRGRKGETQYF. The CDR3 DNA reads as TGCAGTGCTAGAGATAGGGGTCGGAAGGGAGAGACCCAGTACTTC.

This clonotype was detected only a few times. V is TRBV20-1 and J is TRBJ2-2, with 7 bases aligning to TRBD2. This CDR3 spans 14 amino acids. Trimming cost V 4 bases and J 1 base; bases outside gene matches: 3. Germline V gene lookup returns CDR1 DFQATT and CDR2 SNEGSKA (reference sequence). The DNA for the CDR3 is TGCAGTGCTAATGGCGGGGGGAACACCGGGGAGCTGTTTTTT. It codes for CSANGGGNTGELFF.

This clonotype was seen more than once but under ten times. The junction departs from the called germline gene at one end, perhaps through a read error. The rearrangement uses TRBV24-1 and TRBJ1-5; TRBD1 aligns across 7 bases. The germline CDR1 and CDR2 sequences are KGHDR and SFDVKD. The CDR3 totals 14 residues. As DNA, the CDR3 is TGTGCCAGCAGTCCTGGGACAGAAAAACAGCCCCAGCATTTT. Amino acid sequence: CASSPGTEKQPQHF.

The sample holds many counts of this clonotype. The chain employs TRBV10-3 and TRBJ1-6; D is unclear. CDR1 ENHRY and CDR2 SYGVKD come from the germline V gene. The V end was cut by 10 bases, the J end by 8 bases, with 12 bases between. This CDR3 has 12 amino acids. CDR3 nucleotide sequence: TGTGCCAGTTCGGGGTCGGATTCACCCCTCCACTTT. As protein: CASSGSDSPLHF.

This clonotype was seen just once. It may be a read error: a sequence one base away is much more abundant. The chain employs TRBV9 and TRBJ2-7; D gene unclear. Germline loops: CDR1 SGDLS, CDR2 YYNGEE. With 0 bases removed from V and 8 bases from J, the gap between germline ends came to 15 bases. This CDR3 has 14 amino acids. The CDR3 sequence is CASSVGGRVHKQYF. The CDR3 bases are TGTGCCAGCAGCGTAGGTGGTAGGGTCCACAAGCAGTACTTC.

The gene calls are TRBV24-1 and TRBJ2-5, with D perhaps assigned TRBD1 or TRBD2 (5 bases each). The CDR3 sequence is 14 residues long. Germline V gene data show CDR1 as KGHDR and CDR2 as SFDVKD. V was shortened by 7 bases and J by 5 bases, with 16 bases between the two germline ends. CDR3 DNA sequence: TGTGCCACCAGCAGCTTCGGGGCAGGGGAGACCCAGTACTTC. Translating it yields CATSSFGAGETQYF.

The sample holds a few counts of this clonotype. The V gene is TRBV14, the J gene TRBJ1-1; D call uncertain. The CDR3 totals 15 residues. Germline V gene lookup returns CDR1 SGHDN and CDR2 FVKESK. Trimming pared 1 base from V and 1 base from J, leaving 10 bases between. The CDR3 loop reads CASSQVFGANTEAFF. Here the CDR3 DNA reads TGTGCCAGCAGCCAAGTATTCGGCGCGAACACTGAAGCTTTCTTT.

There are a few counts of this clonotype. The rearrangement joins TRBV2 to TRBJ2-2; a weak D match, TRBD1 (7 bases). The CDR3 is 15 residues long. CDR1 is SNHLY and CDR2 is FYNNEI in the germline V gene. Trimming took off 5 bases at V and 3 bases at J, with 13 bases between the two ends. Written as DNA, the CDR3 is TGTGCCAGCAGTCGACAGGGCGGGGACACCGGGGAGCTGTTTTTT. It encodes CASSRQGGDTGELFF.

The V gene is TRBV24-1, the J gene TRBJ1-5, with TRBD1 matching 10 bases. V lost 11 bases, J lost 5 bases, and 8 bases stayed unmatched. Looked up from germline, CDR1 is KGHDR and CDR2 is SFDVKD. This CDR3 contains 14 residues. The CDR3 bases are TGTGCCAGTGAACCCGGGACAGGGGATCAGCCCCAGCATTTT. This sequence encodes CASEPGTGDQPQHF.

This clonotype was detected a few times. The V and J genes are TRBV7-9 and TRBJ2-5, with 7 bases aligning to TRBD1. Looked up from germline, CDR1 is SEHNR and CDR2 is FQNEAQ (reference sequence). V gave up 4 bases and J gave up 5 bases; unmatched junction bases: 13. The CDR3 has 16 amino acids. The CDR3 DNA is TGTGCCAGCAGCTCCCGACAGGGTGGGTTTAGGGAGACCCAGTACTTC. It encodes CASSSRQGGFRETQYF.

This clonotype was counted at least ten times. The V call is TRBV5-1, the J call TRBJ1-1; possible D gene TRBD1, 5 bases. The CDR3 totals 14 residues. The V and J ends lost 3 bases and 4 bases respectively, with 13 bases between them. Germline V gives CDR1 SGHRS, CDR2 YFSETQ. The CDR3 nucleotides read TGCGCCAGCAGCTCCCAACCCCAGGGCACTGAAGCTTTCTTT. Translation gives CASSSQPQGTEAFF.